The T cell receptor (beta chain) under discussion was sequenced for a study of T cell repertoires in cytomegalovirus infection. The wider study: Use of recently identified HLA-C-restricted and well-studied HLA-B-restricted CMV epitopes was part of the study. Through public TCR beta signatures, both CMV infection and matching HLA type were indicated.

General study findings and limits: HLA-C-restricted CMV clonotypes gave the most frequent clonotype in two of eight donors.

TCRdb reprocessed the reads with MiXCR, giving one entry per CDR3 protein. The sample has about 310,000 distinct CDR3 sequences; around 25% are singletons. CDR3 length: 15 amino acids. V shed 3 bases and J 6 bases; nucleotides not matched to a gene: 8. Germline V gene lookup returns CDR1 MDHEN and CDR2 SYDVKM. About this clonotype itself: The target antigen is unknown.

The chain is built from TRBV28 and TRBJ2-7; 10 bases fit TRBD2. Sequencing was performed on cultured PBMCs, taken from culture after CMV antigen stimulation. The sequence was obtained from a human donor in good health (CMV status not recorded). Some clones in this sample may be carry-over from other donors' samples. The CDR3 spells CASSLTPLAGAEQYF. Here the CDR3 DNA reads TGTGCCAGCAGTTTGACCCCGCTAGCGGGAGCCGAGCAGTACTTC.